Below, 14 T cell receptor beta chains from the same sample are listed, as sequenced in a study of cytomegalovirus exposure and HLA in healthy donors. The primer mix had 60 Vbeta and 13 Jbeta primers. The table came from immunoSEQ multiplex PCR; TCRdb's copy has only in-frame clones and leaves some out. The sample lists 210,000 or so clones; more than 70% were seen once. Sequencing input: PBMCs. The receptors shown here come from a boy between 10 and 17 years old in good health and CMV-seronegative.

This clone came up a few times. This chain joins TRBV27 and TRBJ2-2; TRBD1 matches 8 bases. The J segment lost 4 bases and the V segment lost 4 bases, leaving 5 bases of the junction unmatched. The germline gives CDR1 MNHEY, CDR2 SMNVEV (reference sequence). This CDR3 is built from 15 residues. CDR3 nucleotides: TGTGCCAGCAGTTCGGCAGGGGGCAGCACCGGGGAGCTGTTTTTT. Amino acids: CASSSAGGSTGELFF.

V is TRBV9 and J is TRBJ2-5; 10 bases are a match to TRBD1. Germline V gene sequence: CDR1 SGDLS, CDR2 YYNGEE. After removal of 0 bases from V and 5 bases from J, the junction contained 7 bases not matched to a gene. The CDR3 is 16 amino acids. CDR3 protein: CASSVVPDRGPETQYF. Written as DNA, the CDR3 is TGTGCCAGCAGCGTAGTTCCAGACAGGGGGCCGGAGACCCAGTACTTC.

This chain connects TRBV5-1 to TRBJ1-4; 9 bases agree with TRBD1. CDR1 is SGHRS, CDR2 YFSETQ, per germline. The CDR3 extends over 14 amino acids. After removal of 2 bases from V and 7 bases from J, the junction contained 3 bases not matched to a gene. The CDR3 nucleotides are TGCGCCAGCAGCTTAGGACAGGGGTCTGAAAAACTGTTTTTT. It translates to CASSLGQGSEKLFF.

The rearrangement links TRBV7-9 to TRBJ2-5; D is ambiguous. Per the germline V gene, CDR1 is SEHNR and CDR2 is FQNEAQ (reference sequence). The CDR3 contains 11 residues. V was clipped by 5 bases and J by 1 base, with 2 bases between them. The CDR3 DNA reads TGTGCCAGCAGCCTCCAAGAGACCCAGTACTTC. It is translated as CASSLQETQYF.

The gene calls are TRBV5-1 and TRBJ1-1, with 9 bases identical to TRBD1. V was clipped by 4 bases and J by 3 bases; unmatched bases: 10. CDR3 size: 16 residues. Looked up from germline, CDR1 is SGHRS and CDR2 is YFSETQ. The CDR3 spells CASSPKTGGWYTEAFF. CDR3 coding DNA: TGCGCCAGCAGCCCCAAGACAGGGGGATGGTACACTGAAGCTTTCTTT. The full variable domain, rest sourced from reference TRBV5-1 and TRBJ1-1, is KAGVTQTPRYLIKTRGQQVTLSCSPISGHRSVSWYQQTPGQGLQFLFEYFSETQRNKGNFPGRFSGRQFSNSRSEMNVSTLELGDSALYLCASSPKTGGWYTEAFFGQGTRLTVV.

The chain is built from TRBV9 and TRBJ2-1, with 9 bases aligning to TRBD2. J lost 5 bases, V lost 4 bases, and 10 bases had no gene match. The CDR3 consists of 16 residues. Germline V lookup: CDR1 SGDLS, CDR2 YYNGEE. In DNA, the CDR3 is TGTGCCAGCAGCCCCTCTGGCGGGGGGGCTAACAATGAGCAGTTCTTC. Translation: CASSPSGGGANNEQFF. Combining the CDR3 with reference TRBV9 and TRBJ2-1 gives the whole variable domain DSGVTQTPKHLITATGQRVTLRCSPRSGDLSVYWYQQSLDQGLQFLIQYYNGEERAKGNILERFSAQQFPDLHSELNLSSLELGDSALYFCASSPSGGGANNEQFFGPGTRLTVL.

This clone has a handful of counts. V gene TRBV12-5 combines with J gene TRBJ2-1; D is possibly TRBD1 (6 bases). The CDR3 has 16 amino acids. CDR1 is LGHNT and CDR2 is FRNRAP in the germline V gene. V lost 0 bases and J 7 bases, leaving 16 bases between the germline ends. The CDR3 DNA follows: TGTGCTAGTGGTTTGGTACCGTGGGGGCCCGGGAATGAGCAGTTCTTC. Its translation: CASGLVPWGPGNEQFF.

The chain combines TRBV19 with TRBJ1-1; 8 bases map to TRBD1. Germline values: CDR1 LNHDA, CDR2 SQIVND (reference sequence). The CDR3 loop spans 15 amino acids. After removal of 4 bases from V and 5 bases from J, the junction contained 9 bases not matched to a gene. CDR3 DNA sequence: TGTGCCAGTAGTAGGCCAGGGGGCGTAAGGACTGAAGCTTTCTTT. Amino acids: CASSRPGGVRTEAFF.

The chain employs TRBV10-3 and TRBJ2-7, with 7 bases lining up with TRBD2. Germline V CDR1 and CDR2: ENHRY, SYGVKD. After removal of 2 bases from V and 10 bases from J, the junction contained 8 bases not matched to a gene. This CDR3 is 13 amino acids long. The CDR3 DNA sequence: TGTGCCATCAGTGAGAGGCTAGCGGAGCAACAGTACTTC. Translating it yields CAISERLAEQQYF.

The table lists this clone with a count of one. The V and J genes are TRBV30 and TRBJ1-2; no reliable D call. This CDR3 is 13 amino acids long. V lost 0 bases and J lost 8, with 13 bases in between. Germline CDR1 reads GTSNPN; CDR2 reads SVGIG (reference sequence). The CDR3 DNA follows: TGTGCCTGGAGTGTAGGGTGGGGAGGGGGCTACACCTTC. Protein: CAWSVGWGGGYTF. Filled out from reference TRBV30 and TRBJ1-2, the complete variable domain reads SQTIHQWPATLVQPVGSPLSLECTVEGTSNPNLYWYRQAAGRGLQLLFYSVGIGQISSEVPQNLSASRPQDRQFILSSKKLLLSDSGFYLCAWSVGWGGGYTFGSGTRLTVV.

The chain links TRBV6-5 to TRBJ1-1, with TRBD1 matching 7 bases. This CDR3 is built from 14 residues. The germline V gene has CDR1 MNHEY and CDR2 SVGAGI. V shed 6 bases, J shed 1 base, and the junction held 5 bases outside the gene matches. The CDR3 sequence is CASSRGEWNTEAFF. In DNA, the CDR3 is TGTGCCAGCAGCAGGGGGGAATGGAACACTGAAGCTTTCTTT.

The chain links TRBV7-9 to TRBJ1-2, with TRBD1 identical over 7 bases. Per germline, CDR1 SEHNR and CDR2 FQNEAQ (reference sequence). CDR3 size: 14 residues. The V and J ends lost 7 bases and 2 bases, in that order; junction bases with no gene match: 7. In DNA, the CDR3 is TGTGCCAGCAACCACCGGGACAGAAACTATGGCTACACCTTC. This encodes CASNHRDRNYGYTF.

The rearrangement links TRBV7-3 to TRBJ2-2; the match to TRBD1 covers 9 bases. After removal of 4 bases from V and 5 bases from J, the junction contained 2 bases not matched to a gene. Germline CDR1 and CDR2: SGHTA and FQGTGA. The CDR3 covers 14 residues. The CDR3 here is CASSSTGGTGELFF. CDR3 DNA sequence: TGTGCCAGCAGCTCGACAGGGGGGACCGGGGAGCTGTTTTTT.

The chain recombines TRBV30 with TRBJ1-1, with D possibly TRBD1 on 5 matching bases. The germline V and J ends were trimmed by 2 bases and 4 bases, with 5 bases remaining between them. The CDR3 runs 11 residues. Germline values: CDR1 GTSNPN, CDR2 SVGIG (reference sequence). CDR3 sequence reads: CAWSTGTEAFF. CDR3 nucleotide sequence: TGTGCCTGGAGTACAGGCACTGAAGCTTTCTTT.